This paragraph reports one T cell receptor (beta chain). The antigen remains undetermined. Once cultured for about 9 days, the cells underwent separation to obtain CD4+ T cells. Germline V CDR1 and CDR2: SGHTS, YDEGEE. The CDR3 spans 13 residues. The J segment lost 5 bases and the V segment lost 3 bases, leaving 4 bases of the junction unmatched. The data belong to a study of vaccination effects on CD4 cells after COVID-19. Sequencing was performed with immunoSEQ multiplex PCR; in TCRdb, only in-frame clones are kept and a portion is missing. The sample has about 70,000 clones, 60% to 80% seen once. The sequencing here drew on CD4+ T cells from PBMCs cultured without peptide, taken before COVID-19 vaccination. The source of this sequence is a human donor who received a COVID-19 vaccine. J is TRBJ2-5 and V is TRBV5-8; TRBD1 matches at 7 bases. CDR3 bases: TGTGCCAGCAGCTCCACAGGGGTCGAGACCCAGTACTTC. Protein: CASSSTGVETQYF. The entire variable domain, with the rest obtained from reference TRBV5-8 and TRBJ2-5, is as follows: EAGVTQSPTHLIKTRGQQATLRCSPISGHTSVYWYQQALGLGLQFLLWYDEGEERNRGNFPPRFSGRQFPNYSSELNVNALELEDSALYLCASSSTGVETQYFGPGTRLLVL.